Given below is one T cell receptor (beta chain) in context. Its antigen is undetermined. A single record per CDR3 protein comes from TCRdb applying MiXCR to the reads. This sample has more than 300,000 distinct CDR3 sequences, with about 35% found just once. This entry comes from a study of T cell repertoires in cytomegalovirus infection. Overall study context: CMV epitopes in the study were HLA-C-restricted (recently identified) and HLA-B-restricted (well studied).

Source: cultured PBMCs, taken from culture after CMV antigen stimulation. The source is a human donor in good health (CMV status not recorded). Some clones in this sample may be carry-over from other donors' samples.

The CDR3: CASSMDGIYQPQHF. In nucleotides, the CDR3 is TGTGCCAGCAGTATGGACGGGATATATCAGCCCCAGCATTTT. J is TRBJ1-5 and V is TRBV2; D gene ambiguous. There are 14 residues in the CDR3. CDR1 and CDR2 (germline): SNHLY, FYNNEI. V was clipped by 5 bases and J by 5 bases, with 13 bases between them.